This T cell receptor beta chain was sequenced for a study of blood T cell repertoires in COVID-19 (dated by TCRdb to the early 2020s). Study-wide context: Samples from collaborators originated in the United States, Italy and Spain and spanned both the acute and convalescent phases of COVID-19. The prospective study material was composed of cDNA or gDNA derived from T cells, B-cell-depleted T cells, or PBMCs. Subjects who had been exposed to COVID-19, were actively infected with it, or had recovered from it provided the deeply sampled blood TCRbeta repertoires that made up the dataset. The repertoires were released in a freely available public database meant as a resource for research on the immune response to SARS-CoV-2. Samples came from the ongoing ImmuneRACE study (first 160 participants) plus 1,254 subjects from 6 global collaborators. A de-identified subject ID, COVID-19 status, age in years and sex were almost always included in the sample metadata. Where available, HLA class I and class II types were obtained from metadata supplied by the sample provider rather than from assay-based typing. What the study reported, not specific to this receptor: The amount of clinical and demographic metadata varied by source and participant and was provided uncurated.

Each collaborating institution followed its own protocols to collect whole blood in K2EDTA tubes. Collaborator samples were shipped for TCRbeta analysis as frozen whole blood, isolated PBMCs, or DNA extracted from either sample type. TCRbeta CDR3 regions were amplified from genomic DNA by means of the immunoSEQ Assay, a bias-controlled multiplex PCR. In the original analysis: Within the assay, amplification of reference gene primers was used to estimate how many nucleated cells each sample contained. Sequence reads were collapsed and filtered to measure the absolute abundance of every unique TCRbeta CDR3 rearrangement. For each sample, productive Simpson clonality was calculated as the square root of Simpson's diversity index over productive rearrangements. The clones in this table, taken by TCRdb from immuneACCESS, are in-frame only. Not every clone is retained; where verified, under half of the shortfall comes from an unresolved V gene, and the cause of the rest is unknown. From that table come the V and J calls and clone size; the DNA was used to work out D and trimming. The sample table contains about 94,000 clones; only one count was recorded for roughly 84% of them. Of the sample, 4.5% to 6% falls within the top ten clones.

With regard to this clone: Its antigen is still unknown. No quality values exist for individual bases; no much larger clone is one base distant.

Measured from the cysteine to the phenylalanine, the CDR3 is 15 residues long. Just CDR3 DNA is preserved here, 45 bases in frame from base 1. The germline V gene provides CDR1 SGHRS and CDR2 YFSETQ. V and J are truncated by 2 bases and 2 bases respectively, leaving an intervening sequence of 14 bases. Sequences were obtained from peripheral blood. The sequence is built from TRBV5-1 and TRBJ2-7; a tentative D call is TRBD2 (6 bases match). The TCR comes from a woman over 75 with acute or convalescent COVID-19. The DNA sequence is as follows: TGCGCCAGCAGCTTAGGAGGGGCGTCCACCTACGAGCAGTACTTC. This translates into CASSLGGASTYEQYF.